Sequencing of this T cell receptor (beta chain) was carried out in a study of cytomegalovirus exposure and HLA in healthy donors. Study summary: The platform used for the 95 to 150 validation repertoires matched that of the approximately 640 first-cohort repertoires, a later analysis reported. Study observations and caveats: According to the study, approximately 150 TCR beta chains were cytomegalovirus-associated. Most TCR sequences proved rare, with some public TCRs found in many donors.

Sequencing was performed with immunoSEQ multiplex PCR; in TCRdb, only in-frame clones are kept and a portion is missing. The sample lists around 94,000 clones, around 96% seen once, with 0.85% to 0.95% in the top ten. This clone was counted a single time. The antigen is unknown. The CDR3 spans 15 residues. Germline V CDR1 and CDR2: SGHTA, FQGNSA. The junction had 10 bases not matched to a gene; V was cut back by 2 bases and J by 7 bases. The receptor was derived from a woman aged 18-30 years in good health and CMV-seronegative. The gene calls are TRBV7-2 and TRBJ1-1, with 7 bases identical to TRBD1. Specimen: PBMCs. The CDR3 DNA reads TGTGCCAGCAGCTTACATCCAGGACAGGCGGATGAAGCTTTCTTT. Amino acids: CASSLHPGQADEAFF.